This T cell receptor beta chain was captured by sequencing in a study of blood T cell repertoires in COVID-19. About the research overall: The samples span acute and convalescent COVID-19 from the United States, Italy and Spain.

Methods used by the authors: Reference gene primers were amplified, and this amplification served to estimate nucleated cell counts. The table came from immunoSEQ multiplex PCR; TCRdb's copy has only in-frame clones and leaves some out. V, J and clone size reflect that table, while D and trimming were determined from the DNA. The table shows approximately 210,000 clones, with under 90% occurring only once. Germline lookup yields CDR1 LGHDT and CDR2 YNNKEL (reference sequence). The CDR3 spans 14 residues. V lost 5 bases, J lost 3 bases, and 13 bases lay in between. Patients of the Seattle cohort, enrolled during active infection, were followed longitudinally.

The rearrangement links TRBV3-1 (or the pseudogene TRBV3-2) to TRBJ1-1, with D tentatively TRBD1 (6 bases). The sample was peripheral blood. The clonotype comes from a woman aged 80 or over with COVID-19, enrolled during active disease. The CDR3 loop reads CASSSQGGDTEAFF. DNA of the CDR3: TGTGCCAGCAGCTCCCAAGGGGGGGACACTGAAGCTTTCTTT.